This T cell receptor beta chain was recovered during a study of blood T cell repertoires in COVID-19. Study overall: PBMCs, B-cell-depleted T cells, or T cells provided the cDNA or gDNA that made up the material.

This clone came up once. Profiled with immunoSEQ multiplex PCR; TCRdb holds only in-frame clones, not every one. The sample lists around 94,000 clones, about 90% occurring once. CDR3 size: 16 residues. Germline-derived CDR1 and CDR2 are KGHDR and SFDVKD. Trimming took 0 bases from V and 5 from J, leaving 13 bases between them. This TCR was sampled from a man aged 18 to 30 with acute or convalescent COVID-19. V usage is TRBV24-1 and J usage is TRBJ2-1, with D perhaps matching TRBD1 (6 bases). Sequencing used peripheral blood. Here the CDR3 DNA reads TGTGCCACCAGTGATTTGAAACAGGGTTACCACAATGAGCAGTTCTTC. Translating gives CATSDLKQGYHNEQFF.